This entry lists 10 T cell receptor beta chains sequenced from one sample in a study of CD8+ T cells in alopecia areata. Extracted RNA was reverse transcribed into cDNA, the sequencing template. The data were produced by immunoSEQ multiplex PCR, yet TCRdb's version contains in-frame clones alone and is incomplete. The data hold about 180,000 clones, with about 53% observed a single time. Treatment in this sample: oral pan-JAK inhibitor, 5-10 mg twice daily. Here the sequenced sample was CD8+ T cells sorted from blood, taken at week 24, from a patient treated with tofacitinib. All receptors come from a human donor with alopecia areata.

The chain combines TRBV30 with TRBJ1-5; tentatively, D is TRBD1 (6 bases). Germline V gene lookup returns CDR1 GTSNPN and CDR2 SVGIG (reference sequence). Trimming pared 4 bases from V and 2 bases from J, leaving 12 bases between. The CDR3 runs to 14 residues. CDR3 nucleotides: TGTGCCTGGATGGAAAGGGGGGGCAATCAGCCCCAGCATTTT. This translates into CAWMERGGNQPQHF.

This clone was observed once. The gene calls are TRBV5-5 and TRBJ2-3; weak D call: TRBD1 (6 bases). The germline CDR1 and CDR2 sequences are SGHKS and YYEKEE (reference sequence). The CDR3 contains 16 residues. Trimming removed 4 bases from V and 0 bases from J, with 15 bases in between. The CDR3 here is CASSQTGPASTDTQYF. The DNA for the CDR3 is TGTGCCAGCAGCCAGACAGGACCAGCGAGCACAGATACGCAGTATTTT.

This clone appeared a few times. Different DNA sequences within this sample yield the same CDR3. J is TRBJ2-1 and V is TRBV4-3; 7 positions match TRBD1. J lost 1 base, V lost 0 bases, and 0 bases had no gene match. This CDR3 spans 15 amino acids. CDR1 and CDR2 from the germline V gene are LGHNA and YSLEER. Here the CDR3 reads CASSQDRGSYNEQFF. In DNA form, the CDR3 reads TGCGCCAGCAGCCAAGACAGGGGGTCCTACAATGAGCAGTTCTTC.

The rearrangement joins TRBV4-3 to TRBJ1-2; TRBD1 agrees at 7 bases. Germline CDR1 and CDR2: LGHNA and YSLEER. V lost 1 base to trimming and J lost 5 bases; unmatched junction nucleotides: 13. This CDR3 comprises 17 residues. In DNA, the CDR3 is TGCGCCAGCAGCCAAGTTTTATTCGGGACAGAAGCTTATGGCTACACCTTC. This encodes CASSQVLFGTEAYGYTF.

The sample holds a few counts of this clone. CDR3 DNA sequence: TGTGCCAGTAGGAAGGGTACCGGGGAGCTGTTTTTT. The encoded protein is CASRKGTGELFF. The chain uses TRBV19 and TRBJ2-2; D gene unclear. The CDR3 loop spans 12 amino acids. Trimming pared 6 bases from V and 5 bases from J, leaving 7 bases between. CDR1 and CDR2 from the germline V gene are LNHDA and SQIVND (reference sequence).

The rearrangement joins TRBV9 to TRBJ2-5; D is unresolved. Germline assignment: CDR1 SGDLS and CDR2 YYNGEE. There are 15 residues in the CDR3. Trimming stripped 0 bases from V and 2 bases from J, with 11 bases between. In DNA form, the CDR3 reads TGTGCCAGCAGCGTAGGTCCAGGAGAGCAAGAGACCCAGTACTTC. Protein product: CASSVGPGEQETQYF.

This clone occurred a few times. V and J are TRBV30 and TRBJ2-1; D is possibly TRBD2 (6 bases). Trimming took off 0 bases at V and 8 bases at J, with 8 bases between the two ends. The CDR3 spans 12 residues. Germline assignment: CDR1 GTSNPN and CDR2 SVGIG (reference sequence). CDR3 in amino acids: CAWSVTGDEQFF. For the CDR3, the DNA is TGTGCCTGGAGTGTAACGGGGGATGAGCAGTTCTTC. Full variable domain (remainder filled in from reference TRBV30 and TRBJ2-1): SQTIHQWPATLVQPVGSPLSLECTVEGTSNPNLYWYRQAAGRGLQLLFYSVGIGQISSEVPQNLSASRPQDRQFILSSKKLLLSDSGFYLCAWSVTGDEQFFGPGTRLTVL.

The chain is built from TRBV6-5 and TRBJ1-2; D remains ambiguous. This CDR3 is built from 12 residues. Germline V gene data show CDR1 as MNHEY and CDR2 as SVGAGI. The V and J ends lost 4 bases and 8 bases respectively, with 11 bases between them. As DNA, the CDR3 is TGTGCCAGCAGTTTGACGGATTTAGGCTACACCTTC. This sequence encodes CASSLTDLGYTF.

The chain recombines TRBV19 with TRBJ1-5, with a possible D match to TRBD1 (5 bases). The CDR3 sequence is 16 residues long. The V gene's germline CDR1 is LNHDA and CDR2 SQIVND (reference sequence). The ends were cut back, 7 bases at V and 0 bases at J, with 16 bases in the middle. CDR3 region: CASTGLRDYSNQPQHF. CDR3 coding DNA: TGTGCCAGTACGGGACTGAGGGATTATAGCAATCAGCCCCAGCATTTT.

The chain carries TRBV6-5 and TRBJ1-3; 9 bases line up with TRBD1. The CDR3 covers 14 residues. V trimming: 10 bases; J trimming: 2 bases; junction bases outside the gene matches: 6. In germline, CDR1 is MNHEY, CDR2 SVGAGI. The CDR3 region is CATQGQGAGNTIYF. The CDR3 nucleotides read TGTGCCACCCAGGGACAGGGCGCTGGAAACACCATATATTTT.